This T cell receptor (beta chain) was found in a study of blood T cell repertoires in COVID-19. Study at large: Spain, Italy and the United States supplied samples that represented acute and convalescent COVID-19. T cells, B-cell-depleted T cells, or PBMCs supplied cDNA or gDNA.

V lost 4 bases and J lost 4; bases outside the gene matches: 16. The CDR3 contains 18 residues. Germline CDR1 reads SGDLS; CDR2 reads YYNGEE. As processed by the authors: By means of reference gene primer amplification, nucleated cell counts were estimated. TCRdb's copy holds only in-frame clones and misses some; the assay was immunoSEQ multiplex PCR. V and J calls and clone size are given by that table; D and trimming were obtained from the DNA. The sample has tens of thousands of clones; around 91% are singletons. The source is a human donor in a cohort sampled during active COVID-19. The sample comprised peripheral blood. The V gene is TRBV9, the J gene TRBJ2-1; 8 nucleotides align to TRBD2. In nucleotides, the CDR3 is TGTGCCAGCAGCACCGGGGGGGGAGGGCCCCTTCTTTACAATGAGCAGTTCTTC. Protein: CASSTGGGGPLLYNEQFF.